Listed below are T cell receptor beta chains from one sample, sequenced in a study of PD-1 blockade in classical Hodgkin lymphoma. Assay used: immunoSEQ multiplex PCR; TCRdb lists only in-frame clones, some missing. Among 90,000 or so clones listed, around 80% were seen once. The material sequenced was peripheral blood mononuclear cells (PBMCs), taken before the fourth cycle of nivolumab. All receptors come from a human donor with classical Hodgkin lymphoma. Each CDR3 is given with its conserved first and last residue. The D gene is left open where the match is weak. Size is stated for part of the rows, as once, few or many counts, or as a class when the clone is expanded.

clone_size j_call v_call d_call cdr3_length cdr3_nt cdr3_aa
. TRBJ1-4 TRBV19 . 15 TGTGCCAGTAGGAGGACAGTTGCAACTAATGAAAAACTGTTTTTT CASRRTVATNEKLFF
. TRBJ2-1 TRBV18 TRBD2 18 TGTGCCAGCTCACCCCCTAGTTCCGGGACTAGCGTTTCCAATGAGCAGTTCTTC CASSPPSSGTSVSNEQFF
. TRBJ2-7 TRBV18 . 13 TGTGCCAGCTCACCAGAGTTGGGGGGAGAGCAGTACTTC CASSPELGGEQYF
. TRBJ1-4 TRBV5-4 TRBD1 13 TGTGCCAGCAGCTGGGGACAGGGAGGGAAACTGTTTTTT CASSWGQGGKLFF
. TRBJ1-5 TRBV27 TRBD1 13 TGTGCCAGCAGTTTAGCGTACAGGGGAACCCAGCATTTT CASSLAYRGTQHF
. TRBJ2-3 TRBV7-2 . 14 TGTGCCAGCAGCTTAGCACCTAGCACAGATACGCAGTATTTT CASSLAPSTDTQYF
. TRBJ2-3 TRBV19 . 18 TGTGCCAGTAGTATAGAGGGGGTTGGAGGGACAAGCACAGATACGCAGTATTTT CASSIEGVGGTSTDTQYF
once TRBJ2-3 TRBV7-7 TRBD2 17 TGTGCCAGCAGCTCTTCCTCGGGACTAGCGGGAGGTAGTACGCAGTATTTT CASSSSSGLAGGSTQYF
. TRBJ2-6 TRBV7-3 TRBD2 18 TGTGCCAGCAGCTTAGGGACTAGCGGGGCCCCTGGGGCCAACGTCCTGACTTTC CASSLGTSGAPGANVLTF
once TRBJ2-7 TRBV14 . 16 TGTGCCAGCAGCCAAGTTACATATCTTCCAACCTACGAGCAGTACTTC CASSQVTYLPTYEQYF
. TRBJ2-3 TRBV29-1 . 13 TGCAGCGTTTGGACAGCTAGCACAGATACGCAGTATTTT CSVWTASTDTQYF
. TRBJ2-1 TRBV30 TRBD2 15 TGTGCCTGGAGTGTTGGCCTAGCGGCCTACAATGAGCAGTTCTTC CAWSVGLAAYNEQFF
. TRBJ1-2 TRBV27 . 11 TGTGCCAGCAGGGGGACGTATGGCTACACCTTC CASRGTYGYTF
few TRBJ1-2 TRBV6-1 . 14 TGTGCCAGCAGTGATCCGAGGGGAAACTATGGCTACACCTTC CASSDPRGNYGYTF
. TRBJ1-4 TRBV7-9 . 13 TGTGCCAGCAGCTTACTCGCGGATGAAAAACTGTTTTTT CASSLLADEKLFF
few TRBJ1-1 TRBV7-3 . 14 TGTGCCAGCAGGTTTACAGGGATGAACACTGAAGCTTTCTTT CASRFTGMNTEAFF
once TRBJ1-5 TRBV28 . 18 TGTGCCAGCAGTTTCACAGGGCGAATTATGAGGAGCAATCAGCCCCAGCATTTT CASSFTGRIMRSNQPQHF
. TRBJ2-7 TRBV2 TRBD2 12 TGTGCCAGCAGTCCTAGCGGATACGAGCAGTACTTC CASSPSGYEQYF
. TRBJ2-3 TRBV4-1 TRBD2 16 TGCGCCAGCAGCCAAGACCGGCCGGAGCGGGGGGATACGCAGTATTTT CASSQDRPERGDTQYF
. TRBJ1-1 TRBV28 . 13 TGTGCCAGCAGCCCCCCGGTTCCGGCTGAAGCTTTCTTT CASSPPVPAEAFF
. TRBJ2-6 TRBV19 . 20 TGTGCCAGTAGTACAGGCGCGGACAGCATATTTACCTCTGGGGCCAACGTCCTGACTTTC CASSTGADSIFTSGANVLTF
. TRBJ1-2 TRBV9 TRBD1 14 TGTGCCAGCAGCGTCGGCGACAGGACAGGTGGCTACACCTTC CASSVGDRTGGYTF
. TRBJ2-2 TRBV6-6 TRBD2 15 TGTGCCAGCAGCTTTTACGGGGGGGGCACCGGGGAGCTGTTTTTT CASSFYGGGTGELFF
. TRBJ2-3 TRBV5-1 . 16 TGCGCCAGCAGCTTGGCCCCCTTAGCCGCCACAGATACGCAGTATTTT CASSLAPLAATDTQYF